These 11 T cell receptor beta chains were sequenced from one sample in a study of blood T cell repertoires in COVID-19. TCRdb keeps only in-frame clones here, not all; method: immunoSEQ multiplex PCR. This table holds 30,000 to 40,000 clones, roughly 91% found once. The sequencing sample was made of peripheral blood. All receptors derive from a man aged 70 or older with active COVID-19.

V usage is TRBV19 and J usage is TRBJ2-1; 8 nucleotides align to TRBD1. The CDR3 is 15 residues long. The V gene end was trimmed by 10 bases and the J gene end by 2 bases; junction bases not matched to a gene: 10. Germline V gives CDR1 LNHDA, CDR2 SQIVND (reference sequence). CDR3 in amino acids: CATTGQGIPYNEQFF. The CDR3, as DNA: TGTGCCACTACCGGACAGGGCATACCCTACAATGAGCAGTTCTTC.

The CDR3 protein is CAWREGAEETQYF. DNA for the CDR3: TGTGCCTGGAGAGAGGGGGCGGAAGAGACCCAGTACTTC. The chain uses TRBV30 and TRBJ2-5; 7 bases are shared with TRBD1. The V segment lost 3 bases and the J segment 3 bases; nucleotides outside the gene matches: 4. The CDR3 is 13 amino acids. Germline lookup yields CDR1 GTSNPN and CDR2 SVGIG (reference sequence). Filled out from reference TRBV30 and TRBJ2-5, the complete variable domain reads SQTIHQWPATLVQPVGSPLSLECTVEGTSNPNLYWYRQAAGRGLQLLFYSVGIGQISSEVPQNLSASRPQDRQFILSSKKLLLSDSGFYLCAWREGAEETQYFGPGTRLLVL.

The chain couples TRBV19 to TRBJ2-3; 7 nucleotides match TRBD2. Germline V gives CDR1 LNHDA, CDR2 SQIVND (reference sequence). CDR3 length equals 14 residues. V dropped 4 bases and J dropped 4; count of bases not matched to a gene: 5. The CDR3 region has the DNA TGTGCCAGTAGTAAGGGAGGGCGGGCAGATACGCAGTATTTT. Its protein product is CASSKGGRADTQYF. Looking up the rest from reference TRBV19 and TRBJ2-3 gives the full variable domain: DGGITQSPKYLFRKEGQNVTLSCEQNLNHDAMYWYRQDPGQGLRLIYYSQIVNDFQKGDIAEGYSVSREKKESFPLTVTSAQKNPTAFYLCASSKGGRADTQYFGPGTRLTVL.

The chain combines TRBV25-1 with TRBJ2-1, with 8 bases lining up with TRBD2. This CDR3 has 14 amino acids. Per germline, CDR1 MGHDK and CDR2 SYGVNS. Trimming cost V 4 bases and J 8 bases; bases outside gene matches: 7. The CDR3 loop is CASSGLAGSDEQFF. DNA for the CDR3: TGTGCCAGCAGTGGGCTAGCGGGCTCGGATGAGCAGTTCTTC.

The V call is TRBV11-1, the J call TRBJ1-2, with a weak D call TRBD1 (5 bases). Deletions cut 3 bases from V and 1 base from J, with 6 bases between. The germline V gene encodes CDR1 SGHAT and CDR2 FQDESV (reference sequence). The CDR3 spans 13 residues. CDR3 DNA sequence: TGTGCCAGCAGCTTGACAGATAACTATGGCTACACCTTC. Its protein product is CASSLTDNYGYTF.

The chain carries TRBV30 and TRBJ2-7; a weak D match, TRBD2 (6 bases). Between the trimmed V and J ends, which lost 3 bases and 6 bases, there was a span of 12 bases. CDR1 is GTSNPN, CDR2 SVGIG, per germline (reference sequence). This CDR3 contains 12 residues. The CDR3, as DNA: TGTGCCTGGAGCGCCAGACTAGGCGAGCAGTACTTC. Its translation is CAWSARLGEQYF.

A single count supports this clone. The genes are TRBV6-5 and TRBJ2-7; possibly TRBD1 for D (5 bases). The CDR3 sequence is 14 residues long. In germline, CDR1 is MNHEY, CDR2 SVGAGI. Trimming cost V 11 bases and J 0 bases, with 17 bases left between them. DNA of the CDR3: TGTGCCTCTAAACGAAGGGGAACCTCCTACGAGCAGTACTTC. It codes for CASKRRGTSYEQYF.

The chain links TRBV7-2 to TRBJ2-7, with 8 bases matching TRBD2. J was trimmed by 2 bases and V by 5 bases; bases with no gene match: 11. CDR3 size: 16 residues. CDR1 is SGHTA and CDR2 is FQGNSA in the germline V gene. CDR3 bases: TGTGCCAGCAGCCCGACCACTAGCGGAGGTACCTACGAGCAGTACTTC. This encodes CASSPTTSGGTYEQYF.

The J gene is TRBJ2-3, the V gene TRBV4-3; D might be TRBD2 (5 bases). Trimming cost V 1 base and J 1 base, with 12 bases left between them. Germline V gives CDR1 LGHNA, CDR2 YSLEER. This CDR3 region has 16 residues. The CDR3 DNA reads TGCGCCAGCAGCCAAGGCGGGCTTCTACGCACAGATACGCAGTATTTT. This sequence encodes CASSQGGLLRTDTQYF.

This clone was detected only once. This chain joins TRBV5-1 and TRBJ2-2; a possible D gene is TRBD1 (6 bases). The ends were cut back, 0 bases at V and 3 bases at J, with 12 bases in the middle. The CDR3 runs to 16 residues. The germline gives CDR1 SGHRS, CDR2 YFSETQ. The CDR3 sequence: CASSLANRVDTGELFF. CDR3 DNA sequence: TGCGCCAGCAGCTTGGCCAACAGGGTAGACACCGGGGAGCTGTTTTTT.

This clone occurred once. This chain joins TRBV27 and TRBJ2-3, with D possibly TRBD1 on 5 matching bases. Germline lookup yields CDR1 MNHEY and CDR2 SMNVEV (reference sequence). Trimming took 6 bases from V and 0 from J, leaving 16 bases between them. This CDR3 comprises 16 residues. In DNA form, the CDR3 reads TGTGCCAGCAGATCTACTACAGGATCTAGCACAGATACGCAGTATTTT. Its protein is CASRSTTGSSTDTQYF.